These 24 T cell receptor beta chains came from one sample sequenced in a study of OX40 agonist ivuxolimab in advanced cancers. TCRdb's copy holds only in-frame clones and misses some; the assay was immunoSEQ multiplex PCR. The table has over 150,000 clones, 90% to 95% seen once. Sequenced here: CD4+ or CD8+ T cells sorted from blood, sampled in a trial of the OX40 agonist ivuxolimab. The receptors were gathered from an adult with an advanced solid tumor such as melanoma, head and neck, liver or kidney cancer.

The genes are TRBV18 and TRBJ2-1; TRBD2 aligns across 8 bases. The germline CDR1 and CDR2 sequences are KGHSH and LQKENI. The CDR3 is 16 residues long. With 2 bases clipped from V and 2 bases from J, the junction kept 5 bases outside the gene matches. The CDR3 nucleotides are TGTGCCAGCTCACCAGGGGTAGCGGGGACCTACAATGAGCAGTTCTTC. This sequence encodes CASSPGVAGTYNEQFF. The variable domain in full, completed from reference TRBV18 and TRBJ2-1, reads NAGVMQNPRHLVRRRGQEARLRCSPMKGHSHVYWYRQLPEEGLKFMVYLQKENIIDESGMPKERFSAEFPKEGPSILRIQQVVRGDSAAYFCASSPGVAGTYNEQFFGPGTRLTVL.

This sequence joins TRBV5-4 and TRBJ2-4, with 10 bases fitting TRBD1. Losses at the gene ends were 0 bases for V and 6 bases for J; bases not matched to a gene: 3. The CDR3 extends over 15 amino acids. The germline gives CDR1 SGHNT, CDR2 YYREEE (reference sequence). The CDR3 bases are TGTGCCAGCAGCTTGGATTGGACAGGGGGAAACATTCAGTACTTC. It is translated as CASSLDWTGGNIQYF.

This sequence joins TRBV28 and TRBJ1-2, with 8 bases that match TRBD1. Trimming at V came to 6 bases and at J to 5 bases, leaving 5 bases not matched to a gene. CDR3 size: 13 residues. The V gene's germline CDR1 is MDHEN and CDR2 SYDVKM. This chain's CDR3 is CASRGTGLYGYTF. CDR3 nucleotide sequence: TGTGCCAGCAGGGGGACAGGATTATATGGCTACACCTTC.

The J gene is TRBJ1-6, the V gene TRBV6-1; D might be TRBD1 (5 bases). Trimming removed 8 bases at V and 5 bases at J, with 16 bases between. This CDR3 comprises 15 residues. The germline V gene has CDR1 MNHNS and CDR2 SASEGT. The CDR3 protein is CASGALDSHNSPLHF. The CDR3 bases are TGTGCCAGCGGGGCTTTAGACAGCCATAATTCACCCCTCCACTTT.

There are a few counts of this clone. The genes are TRBV25-1 and TRBJ2-7; D is uncertain. Germline lookup yields CDR1 MGHDK and CDR2 SYGVNS. The CDR3 extends over 12 amino acids. V was clipped by 5 bases and J by 5 bases, with 10 bases between them. CDR3 protein: CASSPFYDEQYF. In nucleotides, the CDR3 is TGTGCCAGCAGTCCCTTTTATGACGAGCAGTACTTC.

This chain links TRBV19 with TRBJ1-5; weak D call: TRBD1 (5 bases). The CDR3 spans 14 residues. Between the trimmed V and J ends, which lost 5 bases and 2 bases, there was a span of 10 bases. Germline-derived CDR1 and CDR2 are LNHDA and SQIVND (reference sequence). The CDR3 bases are TGTGCCAGTAGTTTGTCGACAGGCAATCAGCCCCAGCATTTT. Its translation: CASSLSTGNQPQHF.

The V and J genes are TRBV7-9 and TRBJ2-7, with D tentatively TRBD2 (6 bases). The CDR3 is made up of 14 amino acids. The germline V and J ends were trimmed by 1 base and 3 bases, with 10 bases remaining between them. CDR1 and CDR2 from the germline V gene are SEHNR and FQNEAQ (reference sequence). The CDR3 loop is CASSLGAGLYEQYF. The CDR3, as DNA: TGTGCCAGCAGCTTAGGGGCGGGACTCTACGAGCAGTACTTC.

The chain joins TRBV7-8 to TRBJ2-3; the D gene is possibly TRBD2 (5 bases). Germline V gene sequence: CDR1 SGHVS, CDR2 FQNEAQ. The V end lost 3 bases, the J end lost 2 bases, and 9 bases lay between the germline ends. The CDR3 covers 14 residues. The CDR3 is CASSFVATTDTQYF. CDR3 bases: TGTGCCAGCAGCTTTGTAGCGACCACAGATACGCAGTATTTT.

This sequence joins TRBV5-4 and TRBJ2-2; D not resolved. The V end was cut by 4 bases, the J end by 2 bases, with 12 bases between. The CDR3 runs to 15 residues. CDR1 is SGHNT, CDR2 YYREEE, per germline (reference sequence). CDR3 sequence: CASSMLALNTGELFF. For the CDR3, the DNA is TGTGCCAGCAGCATGCTGGCCCTCAACACCGGGGAGCTGTTTTTT.

The chain combines TRBV11-2 with TRBJ2-5, with TRBD2 matching 7 bases. Germline V gene data show CDR1 as SGHAT and CDR2 as FQNNGV. CDR3 length: 14 residues. V shed 3 bases and J 4 bases; nucleotides not matched to a gene: 5. CDR3 in amino acids: CASSFASGRETQYF. CDR3 bases: TGTGCCAGCAGCTTTGCTAGCGGAAGAGAGACCCAGTACTTC.

The chain recombines TRBV7-2 with TRBJ2-5; 8 bases align to TRBD1. CDR1 and CDR2 from the germline V gene are SGHTA and FQGNSA. The length of the CDR3 is 14 residues. V shed 5 bases, J shed 2 bases, and the junction held 4 bases outside the gene matches. The CDR3 DNA reads as TGTGCCAGCAGCACTTGGACAGGGCAAGAGACCCAGTACTTC. Translation gives CASSTWTGQETQYF.

The chain is built from TRBV5-6 and TRBJ2-3; perhaps TRBD2 as D (6 bases). Trimming took 6 bases from V and 2 from J, leaving 13 bases between them. CDR1 is SGHDT and CDR2 is YYEEEE in the germline V gene. The CDR3 sequence is 14 residues long. The CDR3 loop reads CASTVGLLTDTQYF. The CDR3 nucleotides read TGTGCCAGCACCGTGGGACTGCTCACAGATACGCAGTATTTT.

This rearrangement joins TRBV5-4 to TRBJ2-5; the match to TRBD2 covers 8 bases. The length of the CDR3 is 15 residues. Germline CDR1 reads SGHNT; CDR2 reads YYREEE (reference sequence). The ends lost 0 bases at V and 2 bases at J; junction bases unmatched: 3. The CDR3 DNA follows: TGTGCCAGCAGCTTGGGCGTAGCGGGGCAAGAGACCCAGTACTTC. Protein sequence: CASSLGVAGQETQYF.

Worth noting for this clone: Other nucleotide sequences in the sample specify the same CDR3. This rearrangement joins TRBV18 to TRBJ2-5; D gene uncertain. Trimming left V 3 bases short and J 1 base short, with 6 bases between. Germline lookup yields CDR1 KGHSH and CDR2 LQKENI. This CDR3 has 13 amino acids. CDR3 residues: CASSPPGQETQYF. The CDR3, as DNA: TGTGCCAGCTCACCGCCAGGCCAAGAGACCCAGTACTTC.

The J gene is TRBJ2-2, the V gene TRBV7-2; 10 bases agree with TRBD1. Germline V gene sequence: CDR1 SGHTA, CDR2 FQGNSA. The V segment lost 5 bases and the J segment 4 bases; nucleotides outside the gene matches: 7. The length of the CDR3 is 16 residues. CDR3 amino acids: CASSNRDRGTTGELFF. The CDR3 coding sequence is TGTGCCAGCAGCAACCGGGACAGGGGAACCACCGGGGAGCTGTTTTTT. Filled out from reference TRBV7-2 and TRBJ2-2, the complete variable domain reads GAGVSQSPSNKVTEKGKDVELRCDPISGHTALYWYRQSLGQGLEFLIYFQGNSAPDKSGLPSDRFSAERTGGSVSTLTIQRTQQEDSAVYLCASSNRDRGTTGELFFGEGSRLTVL.

The gene calls are TRBV5-1 and TRBJ2-5; D remains unclear. V lost 3 bases to trimming and J lost 2 bases, with 11 bases between them. Germline CDR1 and CDR2: SGHRS and YFSETQ. The CDR3 extends over 14 amino acids. The DNA for the CDR3 is TGCGCCAGCAGCTCCGGGCCGAGACAAGAGACCCAGTACTTC. Translation gives CASSSGPRQETQYF.

The V and J genes are TRBV5-1 and TRBJ1-2, with 7 nucleotides matching TRBD1. The CDR3 runs 13 residues. Looked up from germline, CDR1 is SGHRS and CDR2 is YFSETQ. V trimming: 1 base; J trimming: 7 bases; junction bases outside the gene matches: 4. CDR3: CASSLTGDGGYTF. Written as DNA, the CDR3 is TGCGCCAGCAGCTTGACAGGGGACGGTGGCTACACCTTC.

The chain has TRBV7-2 and TRBJ2-1, with 9 bases aligning to TRBD2. Losses at the gene ends were 5 bases for V and 6 bases for J; bases not matched to a gene: 14. The CDR3 contains 17 residues. Germline CDR1 reads SGHTA; CDR2 reads FQGNSA. CDR3 amino acids: CASSPSVNSGGLNEQFF. CDR3 sequence (DNA): TGTGCCAGCAGCCCTAGTGTGAACAGCGGGGGGCTCAATGAGCAGTTCTTC.

The chain employs TRBV10-2 and TRBJ1-2, with no clear D. V lost 2 bases, J lost 5 bases, and 12 bases lay in between. The CDR3 totals 14 residues. The germline V gene has CDR1 WSHSY and CDR2 SAAADI. The CDR3 bases are TGCGCCAGCAGTGAGCCGCTGGTTGGGTATGGCTACACCTTC. Translation: CASSEPLVGYGYTF.

The J gene is TRBJ1-1, the V gene TRBV18; D is possibly TRBD1 (5 bases). Germline V gene data show CDR1 as KGHSH and CDR2 as LQKENI. This CDR3 region has 13 residues. The V end lost 3 bases, the J end lost 3 bases, and 8 bases lay between the germline ends. The CDR3 loop reads CASSPQGYTEAFF. The CDR3 region has the DNA TGTGCCAGCTCACCTCAGGGCTACACTGAAGCTTTCTTT.

The gene calls are TRBV5-4 and TRBJ2-2, with 11 bases identical to TRBD2. This CDR3 has 17 amino acids. In germline, CDR1 is SGHNT, CDR2 YYREEE (reference sequence). Trimming at V came to 4 bases and at J to 0 bases, leaving 5 bases not matched to a gene. The CDR3 loop reads CASSPGTSGANTGELFF. CDR3 bases: TGTGCCAGCAGCCCCGGGACTAGCGGAGCGAACACCGGGGAGCTGTTTTTT.

V is TRBV7-2 and J is TRBJ1-2, with 7 bases aligning to TRBD1. The germline CDR1 and CDR2 sequences are SGHTA and FQGNSA. The CDR3 is made up of 15 amino acids. Unmatched junction bases numbered 12, after V lost 4 bases and J lost 7 bases. CDR3 amino acids: CASSSSPTGPRGYTF. DNA of the CDR3: TGTGCCAGCAGCTCCTCGCCGACAGGGCCGCGTGGCTACACCTTC. The entire variable domain, with the rest obtained from reference TRBV7-2 and TRBJ1-2, is as follows: GAGVSQSPSNKVTEKGKDVELRCDPISGHTALYWYRQSLGQGLEFLIYFQGNSAPDKSGLPSDRFSAERTGGSVSTLTIQRTQQEDSAVYLCASSSSPTGPRGYTFGSGTRLTVV.

The V call is TRBV6-4, the J call TRBJ1-1; D gene unclear. V dropped 3 bases and J dropped 4 bases, with 15 bases sitting between them. CDR3 length: 15 amino acids. In germline, CDR1 is MRHNA, CDR2 SNTAGT. The CDR3 DNA reads as TGTGCCAGCAGTGATCAGCCCAATGGGGTCACTGAAGCTTTCTTT. Amino acid sequence: CASSDQPNGVTEAFF.

The rearrangement joins TRBV10-3 to TRBJ1-1; 8 positions match TRBD1. The CDR3 sequence is 15 residues long. Losses at the gene ends were 0 bases for V and 5 bases for J; bases not matched to a gene: 5. Germline V gene sequence: CDR1 ENHRY, CDR2 SYGVKD. CDR3 DNA: TGTGCCATCAGTGAGTCGAACAGGGGGTGGACTGAAGCTTTCTTT. Its protein product is CAISESNRGWTEAFF.